Listed here are 20 T cell receptor beta chains from one sample, sequenced in a study of OX40 agonist ivuxolimab in advanced cancers. Profiling relied on immunoSEQ multiplex PCR, and the TCRdb table lists in-frame clones only, not all of them. The sample contains some 74,000 clones, approximately 90% of which appear only once. The input for sequencing was CD4+ or CD8+ T cells sorted from blood, taken in a trial of the OX40 agonist ivuxolimab. These receptors came from an adult with an advanced solid tumor such as melanoma, head and neck, liver or kidney cancer.

The V and J genes are TRBV27 and TRBJ1-4; D unclear. Trimming pared 4 bases from V and 7 bases from J, leaving 7 bases between. CDR3 length: 12 residues. Germline V gives CDR1 MNHEY, CDR2 SMNVEV (reference sequence). The CDR3 nucleotides read TGTGCCAGCAGTTACGGGGTTGAAAAACTGTTTTTT. It is translated as CASSYGVEKLFF.

The V gene is TRBV5-1, the J gene TRBJ2-6; the D call may be TRBD1 or TRBD2 (6 bases each). CDR3 length: 20 residues. The germline gives CDR1 SGHRS, CDR2 YFSETQ. The ends were cut back, 1 base at V and 0 bases at J, with 20 bases in the middle. Here the CDR3 reads CASSLIYGGRGGSGANVLTF. CDR3 nucleotides: TGCGCCAGCAGCTTGATCTATGGAGGCAGGGGAGGCTCTGGGGCCAACGTCCTGACTTTC.

The chain links TRBV29-1 to TRBJ1-5; D may be TRBD1 (6 bases). Trimming cost V 7 bases and J 4 bases, with 14 bases left between them. The germline V gene has CDR1 SQVTM and CDR2 ANQGSEA. The CDR3 runs 13 residues. The CDR3 sequence is CSAGVGRNQPQHF. For the CDR3, the DNA is TGCAGCGCAGGGGTGGGGAGAAATCAGCCCCAGCATTTT.

The rearrangement links TRBV6-5 to TRBJ1-1; D is ambiguous. The V and J ends lost 10 bases and 0 bases respectively, with 18 bases between them. CDR3 size: 15 residues. CDR1 is MNHEY and CDR2 is SVGAGI in the germline V gene. In DNA, the CDR3 is TGTGCCATGGCCCCGGATGAGATCATGAACACTGAAGCTTTCTTT. This encodes CAMAPDEIMNTEAFF.

This clone has a single count. The chain links TRBV7-9 to TRBJ2-7, with TRBD2 matching over 13 bases. CDR3 length: 19 residues. Germline values: CDR1 SEHNR, CDR2 FQNEAQ (reference sequence). After removal of 2 bases from V and 5 bases from J, the junction contained 15 bases not matched to a gene. DNA of the CDR3: TGTGCCAGCAGCTTAATGGAGGGACTAGCGGGAAGGAGAGGTAACGAGCAGTACTTC. This gives the protein CASSLMEGLAGRRGNEQYF.

The chain has TRBV5-4 and TRBJ1-3, with TRBD1 as a possible D gene (5 bases). Germline assignment: CDR1 SGHNT and CDR2 YYREEE (reference sequence). This CDR3 is 14 amino acids long. Trimming removed 3 bases from V and 3 bases from J, with 10 bases in between. In DNA form, the CDR3 reads TGTGCCAGCAGCTCTGGGGGGTTTGGAAACACCATATATTTT. Translation gives CASSSGGFGNTIYF.

The chain is built from TRBV25-1 and TRBJ1-1, with D uncertain. The CDR3 consists of 14 residues. Germline V CDR1 and CDR2: MGHDK, SYGVNS. V was cut by 2 bases and J by 3 bases, with 10 bases left in between. The CDR3 is CASSEGNWDTEAFF. The CDR3 coding sequence is TGTGCCAGCAGTGAAGGGAATTGGGACACTGAAGCTTTCTTT.

The CDR3 nucleotides are TGTGCCAGTAGCTTTGATCTGAACACTGAAGCTTTCTTT. Translated: CASSFDLNTEAFF. The V call is TRBV19, the J call TRBJ1-1; D not certain. The CDR3 is 13 residues long. V was cut by 6 bases and J by 0 bases, with 8 bases left in between. Germline loops: CDR1 LNHDA, CDR2 SQIVND (reference sequence).

This clone was recorded only once. J is TRBJ2-7 and V is TRBV4-1, with TRBD1 identical over 9 bases. This CDR3 contains 14 residues. Germline CDR1 reads MGHRA; CDR2 reads YSYEKL. The junction had 3 bases not matched to a gene; V was cut back by 5 bases and J by 1 base. The CDR3: CASSSGQGSYEQYF. DNA of the CDR3: TGCGCCAGCAGCTCCGGACAGGGGTCCTACGAGCAGTACTTC.

For this clone: One end of the junction does not line up with germline, which may come from a read error. The chain has TRBV5-1 and TRBJ2-2; D possibly matches TRBD1 or TRBD2 (7 bases each). Germline V gene data show CDR1 as SGHRS and CDR2 as YFSETQ. The CDR3 has 16 residues. As DNA, the CDR3 is TGCGCCAGCAGTTTGGGAGGGGGCTATAACACCGGGGAGCTGTTTTTT. The encoded protein is CASSLGGGYNTGELFF.

The chain carries TRBV15 and TRBJ2-1; 7 bases match TRBD2. V dropped 5 bases and J dropped 6; count of bases not matched to a gene: 1. This CDR3 comprises 12 residues. Per the germline V gene, CDR1 is LNHNV and CDR2 is YYDKDF (reference sequence). The CDR3 DNA follows: TGTGCCACCAGCTGGGGGGGCAATGAGCAGTTCTTC. This encodes CATSWGGNEQFF.

The chain employs TRBV7-2 and TRBJ2-2; D unclear. Trimming removed 2 bases at V and 2 bases at J, with 9 bases between. The germline gives CDR1 SGHTA, CDR2 FQGNSA. The CDR3 consists of 15 residues. The CDR3 region is CASSLRSINTGELFF. As DNA, the CDR3 is TGTGCCAGCAGCTTACGGTCGATCAACACCGGGGAGCTGTTTTTT.

CDR3 coding DNA: TGTGCCAGCAGTCGCCTTGGATCCGAGCAGTACTTC. This translates into CASSRLGSEQYF. V usage is TRBV6-5 and J usage is TRBJ2-7; D remains ambiguous. The CDR3 is 12 residues long. CDR1 is MNHEY, CDR2 SVGAGI, per germline. Trimming cost V 5 bases and J 6 bases, with 11 bases left between them.

V usage is TRBV19 and J usage is TRBJ2-1, with D tentatively TRBD1 (5 bases). The CDR3 is 15 amino acids. CDR1 LNHDA and CDR2 SQIVND come from the germline V gene (reference sequence). Between the trimmed V and J ends, which lost 4 bases and 0 bases, there was a span of 10 bases. CDR3 sequence (DNA): TGTGCCAGTAGTAGGCGGACACGCTCCTACAATGAGCAGTTCTTC. As protein: CASSRRTRSYNEQFF.

The V call is TRBV14, the J call TRBJ2-5; D gene uncertain. The CDR3 has 13 residues. V gave up 6 bases and J gave up 1 base, with 9 bases separating them. The V gene's germline CDR1 is SGHDN and CDR2 FVKESK. CDR3 residues: CASSGSSQETQYF. The CDR3 nucleotides read TGTGCCAGCAGTGGATCTTCCCAAGAGACCCAGTACTTC.

The rearrangement joins TRBV7-3 to TRBJ1-5, with unresolved D. The CDR3 has 15 amino acids. Trimming removed 2 bases at V and 2 bases at J, with 10 bases between. Germline CDR1 and CDR2: SGHTA and FQGTGA. The CDR3 sequence: CASSLADIGNQPQHF. The CDR3 coding sequence is TGTGCCAGCAGCTTAGCCGACATTGGCAATCAGCCCCAGCATTTT.

The chain carries TRBV5-1 and TRBJ2-3; 7 bases map to TRBD1. This CDR3 has 16 amino acids. V was clipped by 1 base and J by 1 base; unmatched bases: 6. From germline, CDR1 is SGHRS and CDR2 YFSETQ. The CDR3: CASSLSGQPGTDTQYF. CDR3 DNA: TGCGCCAGCAGCTTGTCGGGACAGCCAGGCACAGATACGCAGTATTTT.

This rearrangement joins TRBV9 to TRBJ2-7, with 9 bases lining up with TRBD2. Germline CDR1 SGDLS, CDR2 YYNGEE. This CDR3 spans 16 amino acids. The J segment lost 2 bases and the V segment lost 2 bases, leaving 8 bases of the junction unmatched. The DNA of the CDR3 is TGTGCCAGCAGCGTCCTAGGACTAGCGCGGACCTACGAGCAGTACTTC. It is translated as CASSVLGLARTYEQYF.

This chain links TRBV6-5 with TRBJ2-3; a possible D gene is TRBD2 (5 bases). This CDR3 has 14 amino acids. CDR1 is MNHEY, CDR2 SVGAGI, per germline. Trimming removed 6 bases at V and 2 bases at J, with 12 bases between. CDR3 DNA: TGTGCCAGCAGGGAGGCTGCCTCCACAGATACGCAGTATTTT. Its protein product is CASREAASTDTQYF.

This chain uses TRBV28 with TRBJ2-7, with 12 bases that match TRBD1. Per the germline V gene, CDR1 is MDHEN and CDR2 is SYDVKM. The CDR3 is made up of 15 amino acids. The J segment lost 5 bases and the V segment lost 6 bases, leaving 8 bases of the junction unmatched. CDR3 in amino acids: CASRGPGTGGHEQYF. The CDR3 DNA follows: TGTGCCAGCAGGGGTCCGGGGACAGGGGGCCACGAGCAGTACTTC.